The 27 T cell receptor beta chains in this list originate from one sample, sequenced in a study of CD8 T cells in Susac syndrome. An input of roughly 0.5 to 1 ug of RNA was subjected to reverse transcription using random hexamers. TCRdb recomputed calls from the immunoSEQ multiplex PCR reads with MiXCR, one row per CDR3 protein. The table records about 80,000 distinct CDR3 sequences, 94% of them present only once. Source material: CD8+ T cells from PBMCs. Receptors were obtained from a human donor in good health.

This clonotype was found once. The chain has TRBV6-5 and TRBJ1-1; TRBD1 might be the D (6 bases). Trimming cost V 6 bases and J 4 bases, with 18 bases left between them. This CDR3 spans 15 amino acids. CDR1 is MNHEY and CDR2 is SVGAGI in the germline V gene. The CDR3 protein is CASRRDTGAPTEAFF. In DNA form, the CDR3 reads TGTGCCAGCAGGCGGGACACCGGAGCACCCACTGAAGCTTTCTTT.

The V and J genes are TRBV14 and TRBJ2-7; no reliable D call. Germline V gene lookup returns CDR1 SGHDN and CDR2 FVKESK. CDR3 length: 12 residues. V lost 5 bases to trimming and J lost 2 bases, with 7 bases between them. The CDR3 spells CASSGVTYEQYV. CDR3 DNA sequence: TGTGCCAGCAGCGGGGTTACCTACGAGCAGTACGTC.

The chain joins TRBV5-1 to TRBJ2-7; no definite D call. The germline V gene has CDR1 SGHRS and CDR2 YFSETQ. The CDR3 sequence is 14 residues long. V was cut by 0 bases and J by 7 bases, with 14 bases left in between. The CDR3 reads CASSLARRHKEQYV. CDR3 in DNA: TGCGCCAGCAGCTTGGCCCGCCGGCATAAAGAGCAGTACGTC.

The V call is TRBV27, the J call TRBJ2-1; 7 positions match TRBD2. The CDR3 sequence is 14 residues long. With 3 bases clipped from V and 10 bases from J, the junction kept 9 bases outside the gene matches. CDR1 is MNHEY and CDR2 is SMNVEV in the germline V gene (reference sequence). The CDR3 nucleotides read TGTGCCAGCAGTTTCCCTAGCGGCGTATTGGAGCAGTTCTTC. Translating it yields CASSFPSGVLEQFF.

This clonotype was seen just once. The rearrangement uses TRBV27 and TRBJ2-7; D may be TRBD1 or TRBD2 (5 bases each). The germline V gene has CDR1 MNHEY and CDR2 SMNVEV (reference sequence). The CDR3 sequence is 13 residues long. Trimming removed 5 bases from V and 6 bases from J, with 14 bases in between. The CDR3 reads CASSLPRDGEQYF. CDR3 nucleotides: TGTGCCAGCAGTCTCCCCAGGGACGGCGAGCAGTACTTC.

CDR3 amino acids: CASSKYNEQFF. Here the CDR3 DNA reads TGTGCCAGCAGCAAATACAATGAGCAGTTCTTC. The J gene is TRBJ2-1, the V gene TRBV14; D remains ambiguous. This CDR3 is 11 amino acids long. CDR1 and CDR2 (germline): SGHDN, FVKESK. V lost 5 bases to trimming and J lost 4 bases, with 3 bases between them.

V usage is TRBV9 and J usage is TRBJ2-7, with D possibly matching TRBD1 (5 bases). Germline V CDR1 and CDR2: SGDLS, YYNGEE. Trimming shortened V by 0 bases and J by 3 bases, and 10 bases separated the two germline ends. The CDR3 is 14 residues long. The CDR3: CASSVDGAVYEQYF. The CDR3 coding sequence is TGTGCCAGCAGCGTAGATGGGGCGGTCTACGAGCAGTACTTC.

The V call is TRBV7-3, the J call TRBJ2-3; D is possibly TRBD1 (6 bases). Germline CDR1 is SGHTA and CDR2 is FQGTGA. The length of the CDR3 is 15 residues. V was trimmed by 0 bases and J by 3 bases, leaving 10 bases between them. For the CDR3, the DNA is TGTGCCAGCAGCTTAACGGGGGCCCGGACAGATACGCAGTATTTT. The encoded protein is CASSLTGARTDTQYF.

The rearrangement joins TRBV5-6 to TRBJ1-5; maybe TRBD1 (5 bases). CDR3 length: 15 residues. The germline gives CDR1 SGHDT, CDR2 YYEEEE. The germline V and J ends were trimmed by 0 bases and 5 bases, with 12 bases remaining between them. CDR3 sequence reads: CASSLGGPSHQPQHF. CDR3 coding DNA: TGTGCCAGCAGCTTGGGGGGCCCTAGTCATCAGCCCCAGCATTTT.

This clonotype was seen a single time. The chain recombines TRBV12-3 or TRBV12-4 with TRBJ2-2; TRBD2 might be the D (6 bases). With 7 bases removed from V and 3 bases from J, the gap between germline ends came to 15 bases. The CDR3 contains 15 residues. The CDR3 protein is CASTPRGTYTGELFF. Written as DNA, the CDR3 is TGTGCCAGCACCCCGCGGGGCACCTACACCGGGGAGCTGTTTTTT.

The CDR3 reads CATGGAGELFF. The CDR3 coding sequence is TGTGCCACCGGGGGGGCCGGGGAGCTGTTTTTT. V usage is TRBV10-3 and J usage is TRBJ2-2; 8 bases are shared with TRBD2. The length of the CDR3 is 11 residues. Per germline, CDR1 ENHRY and CDR2 SYGVKD. The J segment lost 6 bases and the V segment lost 10 bases, leaving 1 base of the junction unmatched.

V usage is TRBV12-3 or TRBV12-4 and J usage is TRBJ2-5, with D possibly matching TRBD2 (5 bases). CDR3 length: 11 amino acids. Trimming shortened V by 6 bases and J by 10 bases, and 12 bases separated the two germline ends. The CDR3 nucleotides read TGTGCCAGCAGCCATGGACGGGGCCAGTACTTC. Amino acid sequence: CASSHGRGQYF.

The CDR3 protein is CASSLSGGLAGLGETQYF. CDR3 in DNA: TGCGCCAGCAGCCTTTCAGGAGGGCTAGCGGGACTGGGGGAGACCCAGTACTTC. The rearrangement uses TRBV4-1 and TRBJ2-5, with TRBD2 identical over 9 bases. CDR3 length: 18 residues. The germline V gene encodes CDR1 MGHRA and CDR2 YSYEKL. After removal of 4 bases from V and 5 bases from J, the junction contained 17 bases not matched to a gene.

The chain uses TRBV6-5 and TRBJ2-5, with D possibly matching TRBD2 (6 bases). The CDR3 extends over 13 amino acids. V lost 7 bases and J 4 bases, leaving 13 bases between the germline ends. The V gene's germline CDR1 is MNHEY and CDR2 SVGAGI. The CDR3 here is CASTAGIRETQYF. The DNA of the CDR3 is TGTGCCAGCACCGCGGGGATTCGAGAGACCCAGTACTTC.

The sample holds one count of this clonotype. The V gene is TRBV7-9, the J gene TRBJ2-5, with D tentatively TRBD2 (6 bases). V lost 4 bases, J lost 9 bases, and 18 bases lay in between. The CDR3 contains 14 residues. The germline gives CDR1 SEHNR, CDR2 FQNEAQ (reference sequence). CDR3 sequence: CASSSPVGRRAQYF. The CDR3 nucleotides are TGTGCCAGCAGCTCGCCCGTGGGGAGGCGGGCCCAGTACTTC.

The CDR3 coding sequence is TGTGCCAGCAGCCCAGGGTGGAACACTGAAGCTTTCTTT. This sequence encodes CASSPGWNTEAFF. The chain has TRBV6-6 and TRBJ1-1; perhaps TRBD1 as D (5 bases). The CDR3 runs to 13 residues. The germline gives CDR1 MNHNY, CDR2 SVGAGI (reference sequence). Trimming took off 6 bases at V and 1 base at J, with 9 bases between the two ends.

Written as DNA, the CDR3 is TGTGCCAGCAGCCTTGACAGGGACTATGGCTACACCTTC. Its translation is CASSLDRDYGYTF. The chain employs TRBV7-9 and TRBJ1-2; 7 positions match TRBD1. V was clipped by 5 bases and J by 3 bases; unmatched bases: 3. Germline V gene data show CDR1 as SEHNR and CDR2 as FQNEAQ (reference sequence). This CDR3 has 13 residues.

CDR3 bases: TGTGCCAGTAGCCCCAAGAATTCCGGACAGGGAGAAAAACTGTTTTTT. Protein product: CASSPKNSGQGEKLFF. V and J are TRBV19 and TRBJ1-4; the match to TRBD1 covers 8 bases. Trimming removed 6 bases from V and 8 bases from J; junction bases left unmatched: 14. Per the germline V gene, CDR1 is LNHDA and CDR2 is SQIVND (reference sequence). CDR3 size: 16 residues.

This chain joins TRBV12-3 or TRBV12-4 and TRBJ2-1; TRBD1 is a possible D gene (5 bases). Trimming stripped 5 bases from V and 12 bases from J, with 20 bases between. This CDR3 comprises 14 residues. In DNA form, the CDR3 reads TGTGCCAGCAGTACACCCCACCTGGGGCAAACGCAGTTCTTC. It specifies CASSTPHLGQTQFF.

The chain has TRBV2 and TRBJ2-1; D assignment may be TRBD1 or TRBD2 (5 bases each). CDR1 is SNHLY and CDR2 is FYNNEI in the germline V gene. This CDR3 comprises 15 residues. The V and J ends lost 11 bases and 0 bases respectively, with 17 bases between them. This CDR3 is CAVWGIPNSYNEQFF. In DNA form, the CDR3 reads TGTGCCGTCTGGGGGATACCAAACTCCTACAATGAGCAGTTCTTC.

This sequence joins TRBV5-6 and TRBJ1-2, with a tentative D call TRBD1 (5 bases). Germline V gives CDR1 SGHDT, CDR2 YYEEEE. The CDR3 spans 12 residues. V dropped 0 bases and J dropped 7 bases, with 7 bases sitting between them. DNA of the CDR3: TGTGCCAGCAGCTTGGTCAGGGTTGGCTACACCTTC. Amino acids: CASSLVRVGYTF.

The chain employs TRBV7-9 and TRBJ2-7, with 9 bases identical to TRBD1. Germline CDR1 reads SEHNR; CDR2 reads FQNEAQ (reference sequence). The CDR3 is 17 amino acids. The V segment lost 3 bases and the J segment 2 bases; nucleotides outside the gene matches: 11. The CDR3 DNA sequence: TGTGCCAGCAGCTTGGGAGAGGGACAGGGAGTACCCTACGAGCAGTACTTC. It codes for CASSLGEGQGVPYEQYF.

The chain has TRBV23-1 and TRBJ2-7; possibly TRBD1 for D (6 bases). TRBV23-1 carries the ORF label, with uncertain function. The CDR3 spans 15 residues. Trimming shortened V by 0 bases and J by 2 bases, and 11 bases separated the two germline ends. CDR3 bases: TGCGCCAGCAGTCAATCGGCGGACAGCCCCTACGAGCAGTACGTC. The encoded protein is CASSQSADSPYEQYV.

The J gene is TRBJ1-2, the V gene TRBV2; 9 bases map to TRBD1. The V and J ends lost 3 bases and 3 bases, in that order; junction bases with no gene match: 2. Germline V lookup: CDR1 SNHLY, CDR2 FYNNEI. This CDR3 spans 14 amino acids. The CDR3 coding sequence is TGTGCCAGCAGTGACACAGGGGGCGACTATGGCTACACCTTC. This codes for CASSDTGGDYGYTF.

This sequence joins TRBV19 and TRBJ2-5; TRBD2 matches at 7 bases. The CDR3 is 16 residues long. V lost 5 bases, J lost 2 bases, and 11 bases stayed unmatched. CDR1 is LNHDA and CDR2 is SQIVND in the germline V gene (reference sequence). As DNA, the CDR3 is TGTGCCAGTAGTGGATGGCTAGCGGAAAGACAAGAGACCCAGTACTTC. Protein product: CASSGWLAERQETQYF.

This chain links TRBV30 with TRBJ2-7; D is ambiguous. Germline CDR1 is GTSNPN and CDR2 is SVGIG (reference sequence). There are 13 residues in the CDR3. CDR3 bases: TGTGCCTGGAGTGTGGGAATGAGTGGCGAGCGGTACGTC. Translation: CAWSVGMSGERYV.

The rearrangement joins TRBV6-5 to TRBJ2-7, with TRBD1 as a possible D gene (5 bases). V dropped 0 bases and J dropped 4 bases, with 10 bases sitting between them. The CDR3 sequence is 14 residues long. The germline CDR1 and CDR2 sequences are MNHEY and SVGAGI. The chain's CDR3 is CASSYSDTFYEQYF. The DNA for the CDR3 is TGTGCCAGCAGTTACTCGGACACCTTTTACGAGCAGTACTTC.